This is a list of T cell receptor beta chains from one sample in a study of blood T cell repertoires in COVID-19. The method was immunoSEQ multiplex PCR; TCRdb's version includes in-frame clones alone and lacks a portion of them. The sample consists of about 300,000 clones, roughly 86% of them appearing once. Sequenced material: peripheral blood. These receptors all come from a woman aged 25-40 years with COVID-19, enrolled during active disease. The CDR3 runs from the conserved cysteine through the conserved F or W. Each record gives: CDR3 length, J gene, D gene, clone size, V gene, CDR3 DNA, CDR3 protein. D genes are given only for firm matches. Not all rows give a size; the values are once, few, many and, for expanded clones, a class.

len: 16
j_gene: TRBJ1-5
d_gene: TRBD1
abundance: NA
v_gene: TRBV2
CDR3nt: TGTGCCAGCAGTGAAACAACAGGGGGCATAGGTCAGCCCCAGCATTTT
CDR3aa: CASSETTGGIGQPQHF

len: 14
j_gene: TRBJ1-2
d_gene: NA
abundance: NA
v_gene: TRBV6-1
CDR3nt: TGTGCCAGCAGTGAAGGGGGAGGGGACTATGGCTACACCTTC
CDR3aa: CASSEGGGDYGYTF

len: 16
j_gene: TRBJ1-4
d_gene: TRBD1
abundance: NA
v_gene: TRBV11-2
CDR3nt: TGTGCCAGCAGCGGTAGGGACAGGGGATCGAATGAAAAACTGTTTTTT
CDR3aa: CASSGRDRGSNEKLFF

len: 13
j_gene: TRBJ2-3
d_gene: NA
abundance: NA
v_gene: TRBV5-8
CDR3nt: TGTGCCAGCAGGAGGACAGGCACAGATACGCAGTATTTT
CDR3aa: CASRRTGTDTQYF

len: 16
j_gene: TRBJ1-4
d_gene: TRBD1
abundance: NA
v_gene: TRBV30
CDR3nt: TGTGCCTGGAGTGTAGGGACAGCTGCAACTAATGAAAAACTGTTTTTT
CDR3aa: CAWSVGTAATNEKLFF

len: 12
j_gene: TRBJ2-2
d_gene: NA
abundance: NA
v_gene: TRBV29-1
CDR3nt: TGCAGCGTTGTGGACAGTCGAAGGGAGCTGTTTTTT
CDR3aa: CSVVDSRRELFF

len: 15
j_gene: TRBJ1-5
d_gene: NA
abundance: NA
v_gene: TRBV7-2
CDR3nt: TGTGCCAGCAGCTTAGCTTTGACTGGAGATGAGCCCCAGCATTTT
CDR3aa: CASSLALTGDEPQHF

len: 12
j_gene: TRBJ2-3
d_gene: NA
abundance: NA
v_gene: TRBV5-1
CDR3nt: TGCGCCAGTCGGAGGTTTTCCGATACGCAGTATTTT
CDR3aa: CASRRFSDTQYF

len: 15
j_gene: TRBJ1-3
d_gene: NA
abundance: NA
v_gene: TRBV2
CDR3nt: TGTGCCAGCAGTGATGGGGGGGGCACTGGAAACACCATATATTTT
CDR3aa: CASSDGGGTGNTIYF

len: 16
j_gene: TRBJ1-1
d_gene: NA
abundance: NA
v_gene: TRBV18
CDR3nt: TGTGCCAGCTCACCTCATGCTGAGCTGAAGAACACTGAAGCTTTCTTT
CDR3aa: CASSPHAELKNTEAFF

len: 15
j_gene: TRBJ2-1
d_gene: TRBD1
abundance: NA
v_gene: TRBV6-4
CDR3nt: TGTGCCAGCAGTGACTCGAGCCAGGGGGCGACTGAGCAGTTCTTC
CDR3aa: CASSDSSQGATEQFF

len: 14
j_gene: TRBJ1-2
d_gene: NA
abundance: NA
v_gene: TRBV2
CDR3nt: TGTGCCAGCAGTGAGGGGAGGGGGAACTATGGCTACACCTTC
CDR3aa: CASSEGRGNYGYTF

len: 14
j_gene: TRBJ2-2
d_gene: NA
abundance: NA
v_gene: TRBV2
CDR3nt: TGTGCCAGCAGTGTTGGCGGGACCACCGGGGAGCTGTTTTTT
CDR3aa: CASSVGGTTGELFF

len: 14
j_gene: TRBJ2-1
d_gene: TRBD1
abundance: NA
v_gene: TRBV6-5
CDR3nt: TGTGCCAGCAGCCGGACAGGGGGTATGAATGAGCAGTTCTTC
CDR3aa: CASSRTGGMNEQFF

len: 15
j_gene: TRBJ1-3
d_gene: NA
abundance: NA
v_gene: TRBV5-4
CDR3nt: TGTGCCAGCAGCTCGGGACAATACTCTGGAAACACCATATATTTT
CDR3aa: CASSSGQYSGNTIYF

len: 15
j_gene: TRBJ1-2
d_gene: TRBD1
abundance: once
v_gene: TRBV7-2
CDR3nt: TGTGCCAGCAGCACGGACAGGATAGCTAACTATGGCTACACCTTC
CDR3aa: CASSTDRIANYGYTF

len: 13
j_gene: TRBJ1-5
d_gene: NA
abundance: NA
v_gene: TRBV12-5
CDR3nt: TGTGCTAGTGGTTTGGGCAGGGATCAGCCCCAGCATTTT
CDR3aa: CASGLGRDQPQHF